This TCR beta chain appears in the sequencing data of a study of T cells after yellow fever vaccination. This clonotype occurred many times. Its specificity is unknown. CDR1 and CDR2 (germline): LNHDA, SQIVND (reference sequence). CDR3 length: 14 amino acids. The V and J ends lost 6 bases and 3 bases respectively, with 14 bases between them. Making TCR cDNA involved 5'RACE template switching, which added UMIs and a universal primer site. In TCRdb, the 5' RACE reads were re-called with MiXCR into one record per CDR3 protein. The sample holds under 500,000 distinct CDR3 sequences, over 15% seen once. Study-wide results and limits: Secondary responses were weaker yet peaked faster, day 5 versus 15. Few clonotypes appeared in both CD4 and CD8 compartments.

The clonotype was recovered from a man between 18 and 35 years old who received the YFV17D yellow fever vaccine. The V gene is TRBV19, the J gene TRBJ2-5; D is perhaps TRBD1 or TRBD2 (5 bases each). The sequenced sample was PBMCs, obtained before the yellow fever booster vaccination. The CDR3 DNA sequence: TGTGCCAGTAGCGGGGCGTCAGGGAAAGAGACCCAGTACTTC. Translation gives CASSGASGKETQYF.